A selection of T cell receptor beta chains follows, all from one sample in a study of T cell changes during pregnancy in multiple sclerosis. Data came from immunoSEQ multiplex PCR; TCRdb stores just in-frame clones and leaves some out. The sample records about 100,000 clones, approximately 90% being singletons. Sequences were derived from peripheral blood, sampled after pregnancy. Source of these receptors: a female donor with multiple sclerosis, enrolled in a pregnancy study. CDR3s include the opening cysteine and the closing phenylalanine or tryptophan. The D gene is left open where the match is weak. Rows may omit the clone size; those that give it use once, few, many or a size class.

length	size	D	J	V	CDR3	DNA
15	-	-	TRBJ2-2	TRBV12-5	CASGTQGGGTGELFF	TGTGCTAGTGGCACACAGGGTGGGGGCACCGGGGAGCTGTTTTTT
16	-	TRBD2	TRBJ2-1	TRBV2	CASSVQEAGGYNEQFF	TGTGCCAGCAGTGTTCAAGAAGCGGGGGGCTACAATGAGCAGTTCTTC
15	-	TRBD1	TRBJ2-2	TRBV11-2	CASSLGDRAGGELFF	TGTGCCAGCAGCTTAGGTGACAGGGCGGGCGGGGAGCTGTTTTTT
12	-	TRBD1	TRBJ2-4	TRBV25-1	CASRQGKNIQYF	TGTGCCAGCAGACAGGGGAAAAACATTCAGTACTTC
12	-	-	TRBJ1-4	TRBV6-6	CASSGGDAKLFF	TGTGCCAGCAGCGGAGGGGACGCCAAACTGTTTTTT
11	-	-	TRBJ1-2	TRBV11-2	CASSPLEGNTF	TGTGCCAGCAGTCCATTGGAGGGAAACACCTTC
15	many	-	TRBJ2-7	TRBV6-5	CASSWGRTPSYEQYF	TGTGCCAGCAGTTGGGGCAGAACGCCCTCCTACGAGCAGTACTTC
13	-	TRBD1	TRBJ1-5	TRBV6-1	CASSEGQVQPQHF	TGTGCCAGCAGTGAGGGACAGGTTCAGCCCCAGCATTTT
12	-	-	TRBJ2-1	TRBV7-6	CASGAAYNEQFF	TGTGCCAGCGGCGCGGCGTACAATGAGCAGTTCTTC
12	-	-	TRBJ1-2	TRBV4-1	CASSQGGAGYTF	TGCGCCAGCAGCCAAGGGGGCGCTGGCTACACCTTC
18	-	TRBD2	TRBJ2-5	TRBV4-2	CASSQAGRLAGGGETQYF	TGTGCCAGCAGCCAAGCGGGGCGACTAGCGGGGGGCGGGGAGACCCAGTACTTC
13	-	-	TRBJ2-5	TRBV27	CASRKYNEETQYF	TGTGCCAGCAGGAAATACAACGAAGAGACCCAGTACTTC
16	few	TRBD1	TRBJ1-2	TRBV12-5	CASGLVVGQGGYGYTF	TGTGCTAGTGGTTTGGTCGTCGGACAGGGCGGCTATGGCTACACCTTC
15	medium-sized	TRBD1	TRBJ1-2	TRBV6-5	CASTKTGGEAYGYTF	TGTGCCAGCACCAAAACAGGGGGAGAGGCCTATGGCTACACCTTC
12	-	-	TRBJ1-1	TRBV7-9	CASKDMNTEAFF	TGTGCCAGCAAGGACATGAACACTGAAGCTTTCTTT
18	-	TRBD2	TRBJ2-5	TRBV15	CATSRGTLAGGLFKTQYF	TGTGCCACCAGCAGAGGAACCTTAGCGGGGGGGCTTTTTAAGACCCAGTACTTC
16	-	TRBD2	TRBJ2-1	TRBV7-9	CASNKGLAGGKNEQFF	TGTGCCAGCAACAAGGGGCTAGCGGGGGGGAAAAATGAGCAGTTCTTC
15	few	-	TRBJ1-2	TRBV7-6	CASSFGLGSGYGYTF	TGTGCCAGCAGCTTCGGCTTGGGGAGTGGCTATGGCTACACCTTC
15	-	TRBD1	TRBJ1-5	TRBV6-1	CASSEFDRDIQPQHF	TGTGCCAGCAGTGAATTTGACAGGGATATTCAGCCCCAGCATTTT
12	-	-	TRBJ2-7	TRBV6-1	CASSGQKYEQYF	TGTGCCAGCAGTGGACAGAAGTACGAGCAGTACTTC
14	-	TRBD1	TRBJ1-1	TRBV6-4	CASHRQGRNTEAFF	TGTGCCAGCCACCGACAGGGTCGGAACACTGAAGCTTTCTTT
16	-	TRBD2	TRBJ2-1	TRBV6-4	CASSVGGLAGYNEQFF	TGTGCCAGCAGTGTCGGGGGACTAGCGGGGTACAATGAGCAGTTCTTC
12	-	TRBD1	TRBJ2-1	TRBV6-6	CASSKQQGFEFF	TGTGCCAGCAGTAAACAACAGGGGTTCGAGTTCTTC
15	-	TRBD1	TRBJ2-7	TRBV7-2	CASSSPGTGEYEQYF	TGTGCCAGCAGCTCACCGGGAACAGGGGAATACGAGCAGTACTTC
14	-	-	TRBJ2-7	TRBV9	CASSPPGFSYEQYF	TGTGCCAGCAGCCCACCAGGGTTTTCCTACGAGCAGTACTTC
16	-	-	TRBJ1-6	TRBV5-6	CASSLTRGQANSPLHF	TGTGCCAGCAGCTTGACTCGTGGGCAAGCTAATTCACCCCTCCACTTT
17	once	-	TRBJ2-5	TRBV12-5	CASGSSVSIPNQETQYF	TGTGCTAGTGGTTCGTCTGTCAGTATTCCAAATCAAGAGACCCAGTACTTC
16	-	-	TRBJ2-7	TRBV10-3	CAISDTGQPRSYEQYF	TGTGCCATCAGTGATACTGGACAACCACGGTCCTACGAGCAGTACTTC
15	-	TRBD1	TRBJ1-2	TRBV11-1	CASSKTTGTGETYTF	TGTGCCAGCAGCAAAACAACCGGGACAGGGGAGACTTACACCTTC
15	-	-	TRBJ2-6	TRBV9	CASSVSQAGANVLTF	TGTGCCAGCAGCGTTTCCCAAGCAGGGGCCAACGTCCTGACTTTC
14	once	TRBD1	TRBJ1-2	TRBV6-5	CASTTGGQGYGYTF	TGTGCCAGCACCACAGGGGGACAGGGGTATGGCTACACCTTC
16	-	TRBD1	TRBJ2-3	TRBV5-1	CASSLGDRGSTDTQYF	TGCGCCAGCAGCTTGGGGGACAGGGGGTCCACAGATACGCAGTATTTT
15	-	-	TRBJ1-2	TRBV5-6	CASSPVQGSGYGYTF	TGTGCCAGCAGCCCGGTCCAGGGGTCCGGCTATGGCTACACCTTC
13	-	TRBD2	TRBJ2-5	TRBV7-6	CASSPSGGETQYF	TGTGCCAGCAGCCCCAGCGGGGGGGAGACCCAGTACTTC
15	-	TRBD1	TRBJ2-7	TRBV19	CASSRTGTGGLEQYF	TGTGCCAGTAGTCGAACCGGGACAGGAGGACTGGAGCAGTACTTC
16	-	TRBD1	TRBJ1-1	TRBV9	CASSARGDRGYTEAFF	TGTGCCAGCAGCGCAAGGGGGGACAGGGGATACACTGAAGCTTTCTTT
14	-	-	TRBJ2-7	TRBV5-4	CASSLVGRVHEQYF	TGTGCCAGCAGCTTGGTGGGCAGGGTACACGAGCAGTACTTC
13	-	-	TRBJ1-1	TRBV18	CASSTKQGTEAFF	TGTGCCAGCTCAACAAAACAGGGCACTGAAGCTTTCTTT